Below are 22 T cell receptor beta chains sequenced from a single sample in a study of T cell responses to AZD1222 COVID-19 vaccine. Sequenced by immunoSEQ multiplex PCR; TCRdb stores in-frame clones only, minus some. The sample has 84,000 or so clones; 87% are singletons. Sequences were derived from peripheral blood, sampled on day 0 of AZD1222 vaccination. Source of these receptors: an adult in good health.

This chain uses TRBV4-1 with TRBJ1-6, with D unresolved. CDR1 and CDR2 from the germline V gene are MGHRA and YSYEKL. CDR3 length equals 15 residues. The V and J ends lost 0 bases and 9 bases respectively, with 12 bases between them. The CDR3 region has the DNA TGCGCCAGCAGCCAAGATCCCAGTCGAGGTTCACCCCTCCACTTT. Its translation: CASSQDPSRGSPLHF.

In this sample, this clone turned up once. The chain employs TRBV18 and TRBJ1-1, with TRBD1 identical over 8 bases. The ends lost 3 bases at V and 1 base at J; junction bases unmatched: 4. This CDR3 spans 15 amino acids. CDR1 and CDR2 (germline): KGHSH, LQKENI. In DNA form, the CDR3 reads TGTGCCAGCTCACCGCCGACAGGGGAGAACACTGAAGCTTTCTTT. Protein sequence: CASSPPTGENTEAFF.

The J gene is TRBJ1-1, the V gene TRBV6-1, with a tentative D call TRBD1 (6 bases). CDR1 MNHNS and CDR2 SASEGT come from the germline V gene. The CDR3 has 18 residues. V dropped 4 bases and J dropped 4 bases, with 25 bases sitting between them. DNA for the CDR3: TGTGCCAGCAGTGGCGCGACAGCCAAACTCTCGGGGGCCACTGAAGCTTTCTTT. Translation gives CASSGATAKLSGATEAFF.

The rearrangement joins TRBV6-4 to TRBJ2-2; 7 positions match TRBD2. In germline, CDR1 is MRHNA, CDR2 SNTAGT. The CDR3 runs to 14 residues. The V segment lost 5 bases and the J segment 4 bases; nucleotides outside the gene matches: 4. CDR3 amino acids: CASSRDYFTGELFF. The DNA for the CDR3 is TGTGCCAGCAGTAGGGACTACTTCACCGGGGAGCTGTTTTTT.

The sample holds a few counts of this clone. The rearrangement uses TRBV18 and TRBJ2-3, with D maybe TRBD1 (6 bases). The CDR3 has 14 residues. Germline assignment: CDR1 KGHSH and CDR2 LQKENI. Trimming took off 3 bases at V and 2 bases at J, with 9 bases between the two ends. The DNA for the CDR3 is TGTGCCAGCTCACCCGGGACACCCACAGATACGCAGTATTTT. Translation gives CASSPGTPTDTQYF.

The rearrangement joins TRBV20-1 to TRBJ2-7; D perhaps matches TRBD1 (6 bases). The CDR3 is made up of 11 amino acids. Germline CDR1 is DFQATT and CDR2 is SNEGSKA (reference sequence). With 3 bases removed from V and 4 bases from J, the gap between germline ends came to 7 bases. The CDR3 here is CSASQGYEQYF. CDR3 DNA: TGCAGTGCTAGCCAGGGGTACGAGCAGTACTTC.

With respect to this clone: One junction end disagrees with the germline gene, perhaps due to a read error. CDR3 protein: CASSLAGRATEAFF. The CDR3 DNA is TGTGCCAGCAGCCTAGCCGGGCGAGCCACTGAAGCTTTCTTT. The V call is TRBV7-2, the J call TRBJ1-1; D gene uncertain. This CDR3 is 14 amino acids long. Germline assignment: CDR1 SGHTA and CDR2 FQGNSA.

CDR3 DNA sequence: TGTGCTAGTGGTTTAGAAGGGCAAGGCTACACCTTC. It yields the protein CASGLEGQGYTF. V and J are TRBV12-5 and TRBJ1-2; no clear D gene. The V end lost 3 bases, the J end lost 8 bases, and 10 bases lay between the germline ends. Germline V gene data show CDR1 as LGHNT and CDR2 as FRNRAP. CDR3 length: 12 residues.

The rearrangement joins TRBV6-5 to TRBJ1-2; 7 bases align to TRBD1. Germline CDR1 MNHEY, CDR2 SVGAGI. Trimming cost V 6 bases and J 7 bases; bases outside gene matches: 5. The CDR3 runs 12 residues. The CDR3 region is CASRSTGSGYTF. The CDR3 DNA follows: TGTGCCAGCAGATCGACAGGGAGTGGCTACACCTTC.

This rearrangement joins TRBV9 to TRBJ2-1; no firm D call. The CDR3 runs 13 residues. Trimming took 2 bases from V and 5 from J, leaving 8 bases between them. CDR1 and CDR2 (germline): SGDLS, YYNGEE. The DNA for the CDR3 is TGTGCCAGCAGCGTCCCGAATCACAATGAGCAGTTCTTC. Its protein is CASSVPNHNEQFF.

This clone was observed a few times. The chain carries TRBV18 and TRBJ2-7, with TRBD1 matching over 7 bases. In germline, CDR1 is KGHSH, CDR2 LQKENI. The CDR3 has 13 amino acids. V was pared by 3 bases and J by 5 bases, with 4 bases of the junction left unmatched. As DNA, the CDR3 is TGTGCCAGCTCACCGACAGGGCCTGACGAGCAGTACTTC. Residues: CASSPTGPDEQYF. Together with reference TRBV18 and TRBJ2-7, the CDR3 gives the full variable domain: NAGVMQNPRHLVRRRGQEARLRCSPMKGHSHVYWYRQLPEEGLKFMVYLQKENIIDESGMPKERFSAEFPKEGPSILRIQQVVRGDSAAYFCASSPTGPDEQYFGPGTRLTVT.

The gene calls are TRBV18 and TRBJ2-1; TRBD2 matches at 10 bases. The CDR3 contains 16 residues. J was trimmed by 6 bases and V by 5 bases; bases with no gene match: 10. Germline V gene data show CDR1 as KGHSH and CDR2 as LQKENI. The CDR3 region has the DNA TGTGCCAGCTCAACTCGGGCTAGCGGGAGTGGCAATGAGCAGTTCTTC. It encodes CASSTRASGSGNEQFF.

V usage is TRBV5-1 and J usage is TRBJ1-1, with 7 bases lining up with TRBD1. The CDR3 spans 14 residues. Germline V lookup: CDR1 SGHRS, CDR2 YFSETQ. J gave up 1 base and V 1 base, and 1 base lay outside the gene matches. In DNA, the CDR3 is TGCGCCAGCAGCTTGTGGACAGGGAACACTGAAGCTTTCTTT. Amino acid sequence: CASSLWTGNTEAFF.

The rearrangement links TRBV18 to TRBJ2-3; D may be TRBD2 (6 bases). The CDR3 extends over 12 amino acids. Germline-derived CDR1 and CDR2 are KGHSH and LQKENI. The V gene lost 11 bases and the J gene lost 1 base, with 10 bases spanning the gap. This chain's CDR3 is CAPGGGTDTQYF. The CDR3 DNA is TGTGCCCCCGGAGGGGGCACAGATACGCAGTATTTT.

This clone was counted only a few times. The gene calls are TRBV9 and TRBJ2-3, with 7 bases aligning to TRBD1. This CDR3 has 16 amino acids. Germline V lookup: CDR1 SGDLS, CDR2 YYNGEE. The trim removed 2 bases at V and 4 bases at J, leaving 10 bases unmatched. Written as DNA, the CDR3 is TGTGCCAGCAGCGTTCACCAGGGGGAAGTGGCAGATACGCAGTATTTT. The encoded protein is CASSVHQGEVADTQYF.

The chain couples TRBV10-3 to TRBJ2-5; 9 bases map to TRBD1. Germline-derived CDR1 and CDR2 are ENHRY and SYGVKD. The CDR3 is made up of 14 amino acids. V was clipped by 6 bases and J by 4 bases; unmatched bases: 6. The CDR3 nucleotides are TGTGCCATCAGCCCGGGACAGGGTGGAGAGACCCAGTACTTC. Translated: CAISPGQGGETQYF.

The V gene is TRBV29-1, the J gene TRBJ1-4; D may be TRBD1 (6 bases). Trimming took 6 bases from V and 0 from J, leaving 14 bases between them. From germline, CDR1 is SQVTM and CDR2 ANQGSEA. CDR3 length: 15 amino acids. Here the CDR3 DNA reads TGCAGCGTCACAGGGTCGGGGGCAACTAATGAAAAACTGTTTTTT. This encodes CSVTGSGATNEKLFF.

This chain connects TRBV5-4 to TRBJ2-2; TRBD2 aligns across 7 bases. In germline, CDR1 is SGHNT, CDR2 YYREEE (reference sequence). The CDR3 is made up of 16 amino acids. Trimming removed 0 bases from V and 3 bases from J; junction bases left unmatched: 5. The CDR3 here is CASSLVGLADTGELFF. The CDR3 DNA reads TGTGCCAGCAGCTTGGTCGGGCTAGCGGACACCGGGGAGCTGTTTTTT.

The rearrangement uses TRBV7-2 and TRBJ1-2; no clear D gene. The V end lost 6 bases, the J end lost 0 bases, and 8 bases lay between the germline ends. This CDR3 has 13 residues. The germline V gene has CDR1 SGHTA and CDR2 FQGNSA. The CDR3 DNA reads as TGTGCCAGCAGTTCTATAGCTAACTATGGCTACACCTTC. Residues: CASSSIANYGYTF.

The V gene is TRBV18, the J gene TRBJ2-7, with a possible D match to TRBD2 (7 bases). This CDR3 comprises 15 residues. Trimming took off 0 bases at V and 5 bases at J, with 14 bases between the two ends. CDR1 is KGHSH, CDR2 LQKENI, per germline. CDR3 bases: TGTGCCAGCTCACCACCGGGGGGGCCCGGGGACGAGCAGTACTTC. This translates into CASSPPGGPGDEQYF.

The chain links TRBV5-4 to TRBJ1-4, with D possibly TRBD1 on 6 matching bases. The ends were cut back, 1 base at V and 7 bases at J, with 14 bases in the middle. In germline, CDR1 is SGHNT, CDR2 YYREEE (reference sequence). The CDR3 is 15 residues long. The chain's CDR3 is CASSLRGGGGEKLFF. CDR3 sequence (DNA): TGTGCCAGCAGCTTGCGGGGGGGCGGAGGTGAAAAACTGTTTTTT.

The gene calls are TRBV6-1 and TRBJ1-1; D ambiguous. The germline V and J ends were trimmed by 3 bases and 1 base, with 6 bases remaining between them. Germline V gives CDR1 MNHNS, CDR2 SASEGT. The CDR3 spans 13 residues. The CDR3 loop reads CASSESENTEAFF. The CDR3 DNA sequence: TGTGCCAGCAGTGAGTCAGAGAACACTGAAGCTTTCTTT.